The 14 T cell receptor beta chains below all came from one sample that was sequenced in a study of graft-versus-host responses after intestinal transplantation. Here immunoSEQ multiplex PCR was the method, and the copy in TCRdb shows in-frame clones only, minus some. The sample lists 20,000 to 30,000 clones; approximately 91% were seen once. The material sequenced was PBMCs, taken approximately 38 days after intestinal transplant. These TCRs come from a human patient who received an intestinal transplant, so some T cells may come from the graft donor.

In this sample, this clone turned up once. This sequence joins TRBV19 and TRBJ2-1; TRBD2 is a possible D gene (5 bases). The CDR3 length is 12 residues. Trimming pared 7 bases from V and 2 bases from J, leaving 6 bases between. CDR1 and CDR2 (germline): LNHDA, SQIVND (reference sequence). CDR3 sequence reads: CASIGAYNEQFF. Written as DNA, the CDR3 is TGTGCCAGTATCGGGGCCTACAATGAGCAGTTCTTC.

J is TRBJ2-3 and V is TRBV9, with D possibly being TRBD2 (6 bases). Germline V gene data show CDR1 as SGDLS and CDR2 as YYNGEE. Trimming shortened V by 0 bases and J by 4 bases, and 12 bases separated the two germline ends. The CDR3 spans 15 residues. The DNA for the CDR3 is TGTGCCAGCAGCGTAGGCGGGCGGGAAGCAGATACGCAGTATTTT. Protein product: CASSVGGREADTQYF.

This chain links TRBV9 with TRBJ2-6; possible D gene TRBD1, 6 bases. V lost 3 bases and J lost 0, with 13 bases in between. The germline CDR1 and CDR2 sequences are SGDLS and YYNGEE. This CDR3 has 17 residues. The CDR3 loop is CASSAQDSNSGANVLTF. The CDR3 bases are TGTGCCAGCAGCGCCCAGGACAGCAACTCTGGGGCCAACGTCCTGACTTTC. Complete variable domain (other parts from reference TRBV9 and TRBJ2-6): DSGVTQTPKHLITATGQRVTLRCSPRSGDLSVYWYQQSLDQGLQFLIQYYNGEERAKGNILERFSAQQFPDLHSELNLSSLELGDSALYFCASSAQDSNSGANVLTFGAGSRLTVL.

V usage is TRBV6-1 and J usage is TRBJ2-1, with TRBD2 matching over 9 bases. The CDR3 sequence is 14 residues long. Germline V gives CDR1 MNHNS, CDR2 SASEGT. After removal of 5 bases from V and 4 bases from J, the junction contained 3 bases not matched to a gene. The CDR3 spells CASSLLAGYNEQFF. The CDR3 nucleotides are TGTGCCAGCAGTTTGCTAGCGGGATACAATGAGCAGTTCTTC.

The rearrangement uses TRBV6-6 and TRBJ1-2; a weak D match, TRBD1 (6 bases). The V gene lost 6 bases and the J gene lost 4 bases, with 15 bases spanning the gap. CDR1 and CDR2 from the germline V gene are MNHNY and SVGAGI (reference sequence). The CDR3 has 14 amino acids. CDR3 nucleotides: TGTGCCAGCAGGAATCACGGGGGCCGCTATGGCTACACCTTC. It specifies CASRNHGGRYGYTF.

The rearrangement uses TRBV7-6 and TRBJ2-7; perhaps TRBD2 as D (5 bases). V dropped 1 base and J dropped 2 bases, with 12 bases sitting between them. Looked up from germline, CDR1 is SGHVS and CDR2 is FNYEAQ. The CDR3 is made up of 15 amino acids. CDR3 bases: TGTGCCAGCAGCTTAGGCGGCGGGCTTCCCTACGAGCAGTACTTC. Its protein product is CASSLGGGLPYEQYF.

This chain connects TRBV4-1 to TRBJ1-5, with unresolved D. The germline gives CDR1 MGHRA, CDR2 YSYEKL. The CDR3 spans 15 residues. Trimming removed 4 bases from V and 4 bases from J, with 14 bases in between. The CDR3 DNA sequence: TGCGCCAGCAGCCGAATGATAGTGAGGAATCAGCCCCAGCATTTT. Residues: CASSRMIVRNQPQHF.

The genes are TRBV27 and TRBJ2-7; D gene ambiguous. V lost 5 bases, J lost 2 bases, and 13 bases lay in between. Germline V gives CDR1 MNHEY, CDR2 SMNVEV (reference sequence). The CDR3 length is 14 residues. DNA for the CDR3: TGTGCCAGCAGTCTACTCGTTTCCCCCTACGAGCAGTACTTC. As protein: CASSLLVSPYEQYF.

This clone appeared once. This chain joins TRBV20-1 and TRBJ1-1; no firm D call. Germline V lookup: CDR1 DFQATT, CDR2 SNEGSKA (reference sequence). V gave up 2 bases and J gave up 2 bases, with 3 bases separating them. The CDR3 is 11 amino acids. CDR3 sequence (DNA): TGCAGTGCTAGACAAAACACTGAAGCTTTCTTT. It is translated as CSARQNTEAFF.

The chain has TRBV30 and TRBJ1-2, with D possibly matching TRBD1 (5 bases). The germline CDR1 and CDR2 sequences are GTSNPN and SVGIG (reference sequence). The V and J ends lost 0 bases and 7 bases respectively, with 9 bases between them. There are 12 residues in the CDR3. CDR3 nucleotide sequence: TGTGCCTGGAGTGTACTTAGGGGTGGCTACACCTTC. Translating gives CAWSVLRGGYTF.

This chain connects TRBV4-3 to TRBJ2-1; 10 nucleotides agree with TRBD2. Trimming took 1 base from V and 3 from J; bases not matched to a gene: 9. Germline CDR1 reads LGHNA; CDR2 reads YSLEER. The CDR3 totals 18 residues. CDR3 residues: CASSQVPGEREGYNEQFF. The DNA of the CDR3 is TGCGCCAGCAGCCAAGTGCCCGGGGAGCGGGAGGGCTACAATGAGCAGTTCTTC.

This sequence joins TRBV7-6 and TRBJ2-2, with 8 bases matching TRBD2. The CDR3 has 15 amino acids. V lost 0 bases to trimming and J lost 6 bases; unmatched junction nucleotides: 3. The germline V gene has CDR1 SGHVS and CDR2 FNYEAQ. CDR3: CASSLATGGAGELFF. In DNA, the CDR3 is TGTGCCAGCAGCTTAGCGACGGGAGGGGCCGGGGAGCTGTTTTTT.

This chain connects TRBV6-1 to TRBJ2-7, with D tentatively TRBD1 (5 bases). The CDR3 length is 13 residues. Germline lookup yields CDR1 MNHNS and CDR2 SASEGT. Trimming shortened V by 5 bases and J by 1 base, and 9 bases separated the two germline ends. CDR3 amino acids: CASSQRQSYEQYF. CDR3 nucleotides: TGTGCCAGCAGTCAAAGACAGTCCTACGAGCAGTACTTC.

The chain couples TRBV5-8 to TRBJ2-1, with 7 bases that match TRBD1. This CDR3 is built from 16 residues. CDR1 and CDR2 from the germline V gene are SGHTS and YDEGEE. Trimming took 3 bases from V and 3 from J; bases not matched to a gene: 9. This CDR3 is CASSSTAGGGYNEQFF. The CDR3 DNA sequence: TGTGCCAGCAGCTCCACGGCAGGGGGTGGCTACAATGAGCAGTTCTTC.